This T cell receptor (beta chain) was observed in a study of cytomegalovirus exposure and HLA in healthy donors. PCR amplification relied on 60 Vbeta primers (plus 13 Jbeta primers). Repertoires were generated with immunoSEQ multiplex PCR, while TCRdb's copy carries only in-frame clones and drops some. The sample contains approximately 120,000 clones, 73% of which appear only once. This CDR3 contains 16 residues. J lost 2 bases, V lost 4 bases, and 7 bases had no gene match. Germline V CDR1 and CDR2: MNHNS, SASEGT. The TCR was taken from a middle-aged man in good health and CMV-seronegative. This sequence joins TRBV6-1 and TRBJ2-7, with TRBD1 matching over 11 bases. The specimen was PBMCs. Here the CDR3 DNA reads TGTGCCAGCAGTGTCCCGGGACAGGGGGGGACCTACGAGCAGTACTTC. Its translation is CASSVPGQGGTYEQYF.